The 8 T cell receptor beta chains below were found in one sample sequenced in a study of blood T cell repertoires in COVID-19. The protocol was immunoSEQ multiplex PCR, while the TCRdb copy is restricted to in-frame clones and leaves out a portion. The table shows 200,000 to 250,000 clones, with roughly 89% occurring only once. Sequences were obtained from PBMCs or T cells enriched from blood (not recorded which). All receptors come from a woman under 40 with acute COVID-19.

This chain links TRBV6-6 with TRBJ1-1; 8 bases are a match to TRBD1. Germline CDR1 MNHNY, CDR2 SVGAGI (reference sequence). Losses at the gene ends were 6 bases for V and 0 bases for J; bases not matched to a gene: 6. The CDR3 extends over 15 amino acids. Here the CDR3 reads CASRDRGLMNTEAFF. For the CDR3, the DNA is TGTGCCAGCAGAGACAGGGGCCTCATGAACACTGAAGCTTTCTTT.

The chain has TRBV5-6 and TRBJ1-1, with D tentatively TRBD1 (5 bases). Trimming pared 4 bases from V and 0 bases from J, leaving 10 bases between. Germline CDR1 and CDR2: SGHDT and YYEEEE. CDR3 length equals 14 residues. The CDR3 loop reads CASSGMTVNTEAFF. The DNA of the CDR3 is TGTGCCAGCAGCGGGATGACAGTGAACACTGAAGCTTTCTTT.

This chain joins TRBV6-5 and TRBJ1-6, with a weak D call TRBD1 (5 bases). V dropped 5 bases and J dropped 3 bases, with 8 bases sitting between them. Germline assignment: CDR1 MNHEY and CDR2 SVGAGI. This CDR3 region has 14 residues. CDR3 nucleotides: TGTGCCAGCAGTCAGGGTCTCTATAATTCACCCCTCCACTTT. This translates into CASSQGLYNSPLHF.

The CDR3 reads CASSPPDSLYYNEQFF. The CDR3 DNA follows: TGTGCCAGCAGCCCACCGGACTCGCTTTACTACAATGAGCAGTTCTTC. The chain couples TRBV11-2 to TRBJ2-1, with a tentative D call TRBD2 (5 bases). The CDR3 is made up of 16 amino acids. Trimming removed 5 bases from V and 3 bases from J, with 17 bases in between. Germline V gene lookup returns CDR1 SGHAT and CDR2 FQNNGV.

The V call is TRBV27, the J call TRBJ1-4, with a weak D call TRBD1 (6 bases). V lost 6 bases, J lost 6 bases, and 20 bases lay in between. Germline V CDR1 and CDR2: MNHEY, SMNVEV (reference sequence). This CDR3 is 16 amino acids long. This CDR3 reads CASSPMGTSKDEKLFF. For the CDR3, the DNA is TGTGCCAGCAGCCCCATGGGGACATCGAAAGATGAAAAACTGTTTTTT.

The chain is built from TRBV19 and TRBJ1-5; perhaps TRBD1 as D (5 bases). Trimming took 7 bases from V and 4 from J, leaving 17 bases between them. This CDR3 spans 15 amino acids. CDR1 and CDR2 from the germline V gene are LNHDA and SQIVND (reference sequence). CDR3 bases: TGTGCCAGTACCCTCGGGGGGAACCCTAATCAGCCCCAGCATTTT. Its translation: CASTLGGNPNQPQHF.

CDR3 sequence reads: CATRQIEQYF. DNA for the CDR3: TGTGCCACCCGACAGATTGAGCAGTACTTC. The gene calls are TRBV15 and TRBJ2-7; a weak D match, TRBD1 (5 bases). The CDR3 loop spans 10 amino acids. Germline CDR1 LNHNV, CDR2 YYDKDF (reference sequence). V lost 8 bases, J lost 7 bases, and 9 bases lay in between.

The chain has TRBV18 and TRBJ1-1, with D unclear. V was trimmed by 5 bases and J by 0 bases, leaving 10 bases between them. This CDR3 comprises 14 residues. Germline CDR1 KGHSH, CDR2 LQKENI. This CDR3 reads CASSTVTVNTEAFF. The CDR3 nucleotides are TGTGCCAGCTCAACTGTAACAGTGAACACTGAAGCTTTCTTT.